The next 20 T cell receptor beta chains were all read from a single sample in a study of CD8+CD57+ T cells in acquired aplastic anemia. Genomic DNA acted as the template from which TCR beta VDJ combination and CDR3 sequence profiling were carried out. TCRdb reprocessed the reads via MiXCR and lists one record per CDR3 protein. The table shows about 110,000 distinct CDR3 sequences, with less than 65% occurring only once. Sequences were obtained from sorted CD4+, CD8+, or CD8+CD57+ T cells (not recorded which) from PBMCs. The source is a human donor in good health, serving as a control.

This clonotype has ten or more counts. This CDR3 reads CASNRGLAGNEQFF. The CDR3 DNA reads as TGTGCCAGCAACAGGGGACTAGCGGGGAATGAGCAGTTCTTC. The J gene is TRBJ2-1, the V gene TRBV9, with 13 bases aligning to TRBD2. Per germline, CDR1 SGDLS and CDR2 YYNGEE. The CDR3 spans 14 residues. Unmatched junction bases numbered 4, after V lost 6 bases and J lost 7 bases.

The rearrangement joins TRBV4-1 to TRBJ1-2; possibly TRBD1 for D (5 bases). Trimming left V 4 bases short and J 2 bases short, with 8 bases between. The CDR3 is 13 residues long. Germline V CDR1 and CDR2: MGHRA, YSYEKL. DNA of the CDR3: TGCGCCAGCAGCCCCAGGGAGAACTATGGCTACACCTTC. Translated, it gives CASSPRENYGYTF.

In its sample, this clonotype was seen many times. J is TRBJ2-7 and V is TRBV13; a possible D gene is TRBD1 (8 bases). V shed 5 bases and J shed 7 bases, with 12 bases lying between them. Germline V gene lookup returns CDR1 PRHDT and CDR2 FYEKMQ (reference sequence). This CDR3 spans 12 amino acids. CDR3 DNA: TGTGCCAGCAGCGACAGGGGAGGGGAGCAGTACTTC. Protein sequence: CASSDRGGEQYF.

This chain connects TRBV2 to TRBJ2-5; tentatively, D is TRBD1 (7 bases). V was clipped by 4 bases and J by 0 bases, with 12 bases between them. Germline CDR1 is SNHLY and CDR2 is FYNNEI. The CDR3 is 15 amino acids. This CDR3 is CASSVPGGNQETQYF. The CDR3 nucleotides are TGTGCCAGCAGTGTGCCAGGGGGGAACCAAGAGACCCAGTACTTC.

The rearrangement links TRBV2 to TRBJ2-7, with TRBD1 matching over 9 bases. The CDR3 contains 15 residues. V lost 4 bases, J lost 3 bases, and 7 bases stayed unmatched. Germline assignment: CDR1 SNHLY and CDR2 FYNNEI. CDR3 sequence reads: CASSAGTGYLYEQYF. The CDR3 DNA follows: TGTGCCAGCAGTGCAGGGACAGGGTACCTCTACGAGCAGTACTTC.

This clonotype was observed many times. The chain joins TRBV29-1 to TRBJ2-7; no reliable D call. Trimming took 3 bases from V and 3 from J, leaving 12 bases between them. The CDR3 runs 13 residues. The germline gives CDR1 SQVTM, CDR2 ANQGSEA. CDR3 sequence: CSVDSGNHYEQYF. The CDR3, as DNA: TGCAGCGTTGATTCCGGCAACCACTACGAGCAGTACTTC.

This clonotype was picked up one time. Just one base apart from a much larger clone, this may be a read error. The rearrangement links TRBV4-3 to TRBJ1-1, with TRBD1 identical over 7 bases. In germline, CDR1 is LGHNA, CDR2 YSLEER. The junction had 6 bases not matched to a gene; V was cut back by 1 base and J by 1 base. The CDR3 sequence is 16 residues long. The CDR3 DNA reads TGCGCCAGCAGCCAAGTCCGGGACAGTACGAACACTGAAGCTTTCTTT. This encodes CASSQVRDSTNTEAFF.

This clonotype was observed many times. The chain links TRBV27 to TRBJ2-7; 13 bases are shared with TRBD2. In germline, CDR1 is MNHEY, CDR2 SMNVEV (reference sequence). The CDR3 is 15 amino acids. The V gene end was trimmed by 5 bases and the J gene end by 4 bases; junction bases not matched to a gene: 5. CDR3 bases: TGTGCCAGCAGTGCGGGACTAGCGGGGAGGTACGAGCAGTACTTC. It is translated as CASSAGLAGRYEQYF.

The gene calls are TRBV10-1 and TRBJ1-6, with a tentative D call TRBD1 (6 bases). This CDR3 has 16 amino acids. The germline V gene has CDR1 WNHNN and CDR2 SYGVQD (reference sequence). V was clipped by 6 bases and J by 0 bases, with 12 bases between them. In nucleotides, the CDR3 is TGCGCCAGCAGGGCCGACAGGAGCTCCTATAATTCACCCCTCCACTTT. It is translated as CASRADRSSYNSPLHF.

The V call is TRBV10-3, the J call TRBJ1-1; D gene unclear. V was clipped by 6 bases and J by 1 base, with 9 bases between them. Germline CDR1 ENHRY, CDR2 SYGVKD. The CDR3 extends over 13 amino acids. The CDR3 is CAIRLQENTEAFF. DNA for the CDR3: TGTGCCATCAGGCTACAAGAGAACACTGAAGCTTTCTTT.

This clonotype was picked up many times. V and J are TRBV7-3 and TRBJ2-3, with a possible D match to TRBD1 (5 bases). There are 14 residues in the CDR3. Germline loops: CDR1 SGHTA, CDR2 FQGTGA. Trimming took 3 bases from V and 1 from J, leaving 8 bases between them. The CDR3 protein is CASSLWGGTDTQYF. DNA for the CDR3: TGTGCCAGCAGCTTGTGGGGCGGCACAGATACGCAGTATTTT.

CDR3 nucleotides: TGTGCCACCAGCTTGGGACTAGCGGGGGACAATGAGCAGTTCTTC. Translated, it gives CATSLGLAGDNEQFF. The chain recombines TRBV15 with TRBJ2-1; TRBD2 aligns across 14 bases. Trimming at V came to 5 bases and at J to 5 bases, leaving 2 bases not matched to a gene. The CDR3 consists of 15 residues. CDR1 is LNHNV and CDR2 is YYDKDF in the germline V gene (reference sequence).

J is TRBJ1-2 and V is TRBV5-1; weak D call: TRBD1 (6 bases). V was cut by 3 bases and J by 4 bases, with 10 bases left in between. CDR3 length: 13 amino acids. The V gene's germline CDR1 is SGHRS and CDR2 YFSETQ. The CDR3 here is CASSWTETYGYTF. The CDR3 region has the DNA TGCGCCAGCAGCTGGACAGAGACCTATGGCTACACCTTC.

This clonotype was seen ten or more times. The rearrangement uses TRBV2 and TRBJ2-7; maybe TRBD2 (6 bases). Germline V lookup: CDR1 SNHLY, CDR2 FYNNEI. V lost 7 bases and J lost 6, with 19 bases in between. This CDR3 has 14 residues. For the CDR3, the DNA is TGTGCCAGCACCGCTGGGGTCGGGGGATCCGAGCAGTACTTC. Its translation: CASTAGVGGSEQYF. The full variable domain, with the rest looked up from reference TRBV2 and TRBJ2-7, is EPEVTQTPSHQVTQMGQEVILRCVPISNHLYFYWYRQILGQKVEFLVSFYNNEISEKSEIFDDQFSVERPDGSNFTLKIRSTKLEDSAMYFCASTAGVGGSEQYFGPGTRLTVT.

The rearrangement links TRBV2 to TRBJ1-5; 8 bases map to TRBD1. V was clipped by 6 bases and J by 1 base; unmatched bases: 11. CDR3 length: 17 amino acids. Germline CDR1 and CDR2: SNHLY and FYNNEI. This CDR3 reads CASRGPGDRHSNQPQHF. CDR3 nucleotides: TGTGCCAGCAGGGGCCCGGGGGACAGGCACAGCAATCAGCCCCAGCATTTT.

The rearrangement joins TRBV20-1 to TRBJ1-2, with D unresolved. The CDR3 sequence is 11 residues long. V dropped 2 bases and J dropped 8 bases, with 9 bases sitting between them. Per germline, CDR1 DFQATT and CDR2 SNEGSKA (reference sequence). The CDR3 DNA follows: TGCAGTGCTAGAATGGGAAGCGGCTACACCTTC. Translating it yields CSARMGSGYTF.

This clonotype has more than one count but fewer than ten. This clone may be a read error of a much larger clone one base away. CDR3 in amino acids: CASSLAGNTVTQYF. In DNA form, the CDR3 reads TGCGCCAGCAGCTTGGCGGGTAACACAGTTACGCAGTATTTT. The chain is built from TRBV5-1 and TRBJ2-3; D is unclear. Germline V gene sequence: CDR1 SGHRS, CDR2 YFSETQ. The CDR3 length is 14 residues.

The V gene is TRBV7-4, the J gene TRBJ1-5; D is uncertain. V was pared by 3 bases and J by 6 bases, with 6 bases between. This CDR3 has 12 amino acids. Germline-derived CDR1 and CDR2 are SGHVT and SQSDAQ. CDR3 nucleotide sequence: TGTGCCAGCAGCTTGAAGGGTCAGCCCCAGCATTTT. Amino acid sequence: CASSLKGQPQHF.

This clonotype was picked up many times. The chain combines TRBV4-2 with TRBJ1-6; D is unresolved. Germline V gene sequence: CDR1 LGHNA, CDR2 YNFKEQ. The CDR3 length is 16 residues. Trimming removed 4 bases at V and 0 bases at J, with 10 bases between. CDR3 sequence reads: CASSPELSSYNSPLHF. DNA for the CDR3: TGTGCCAGCAGCCCGGAACTGAGCTCCTATAATTCACCCCTCCACTTT.

V and J are TRBV14 and TRBJ2-7; no reliable D call. Germline V gene data show CDR1 as SGHDN and CDR2 as FVKESK. CDR3 length equals 15 residues. V lost 0 bases to trimming and J lost 1 base, with 10 bases between them. The CDR3 reads CASSQEAVRSYEQYF. The CDR3 coding sequence is TGTGCCAGCAGCCAAGAAGCCGTCAGATCCTACGAGCAGTACTTC.